The 22 T cell receptor beta chains below come from one sample, sequenced in a study of T cell repertoires in cytomegalovirus infection. TCRdb used MiXCR to reprocess the reads, holding one entry per CDR3 protein. The sample lists around 300,000 distinct CDR3 sequences; around 25% were seen once. The antigens for these receptors are not known. The source was cultured PBMCs, collected from culture after CMV antigen stimulation. These TCRs come from a human donor in good health (CMV status not recorded). Some clones in this sample may be carry-over from other donors' samples.

The V gene is TRBV7-2, the J gene TRBJ1-2, with D unclear. V was shortened by 4 bases and J by 0 bases, with 9 bases between the two germline ends. CDR1 is SGHTA, CDR2 FQGNSA, per germline. This CDR3 spans 14 amino acids. The CDR3 protein is CASSSLGANYGYTF. The CDR3 nucleotides are TGTGCCAGCAGCTCTCTTGGAGCTAACTATGGCTACACCTTC.

This chain connects TRBV14 to TRBJ2-4; a weak D match, TRBD2 (5 bases). The V and J ends lost 4 bases and 9 bases respectively, with 7 bases between them. CDR3 length equals 11 residues. The V gene's germline CDR1 is SGHDN and CDR2 FVKESK. Here the CDR3 reads CASSLASIQYF. CDR3 bases: TGTGCCAGCAGCCTAGCGAGCATTCAGTACTTC.

The chain links TRBV11-1 to TRBJ2-7, with a possible D match to TRBD2 (6 bases). Germline values: CDR1 SGHAT, CDR2 FQDESV (reference sequence). V shed 8 bases and J shed 3 bases, with 14 bases lying between them. The CDR3 consists of 13 residues. For the CDR3, the DNA is TGTGCCAGCTCGACTAGTTCTGTCTACGAGCAGTACTTC. This translates into CASSTSSVYEQYF.

Points on this clonotype: A much larger clone differs from this one at a single base, so this may be a read error. The chain uses TRBV7-2 and TRBJ2-7, with a possible D match to TRBD2 (6 bases). CDR1 and CDR2 (germline): SGHTA, FQGNSA. There are 14 residues in the CDR3. CDR3 DNA sequence: TGTGCCAGCAGCTTAGCGCCCGGAGGGTACGGGCAGTACTTC. This gives the protein CASSLAPGGYGQYF.

The chain combines TRBV7-9 with TRBJ1-4, with D unresolved. The CDR3 sequence is 14 residues long. Trimming took off 1 base at V and 6 bases at J, with 9 bases between the two ends. Germline loops: CDR1 SEHNR, CDR2 FQNEAQ (reference sequence). The CDR3 DNA reads as TGTGCCAGCAGCTTAGTGCTGACGGATGAAAAACTGTTTTTT. Its protein is CASSLVLTDEKLFF.

In this sample, this clonotype turned up a few times. The gene calls are TRBV7-9 and TRBJ2-2; 10 nucleotides line up with TRBD1. The junction had 9 bases not matched to a gene; V was cut back by 1 base and J by 7 bases. This CDR3 contains 17 residues. Germline assignment: CDR1 SEHNR and CDR2 FQNEAQ (reference sequence). CDR3 in DNA: TGTGCCAGCAGCTTAGGGACAGGGGGTCGTTACGGCGGGGAGCTGTTTTTT. This encodes CASSLGTGGRYGGELFF.

The chain uses TRBV7-2 and TRBJ2-3; D is unclear. The CDR3 contains 12 residues. Germline V gene lookup returns CDR1 SGHTA and CDR2 FQGNSA. V was pared by 6 bases and J by 9 bases, with 13 bases between. CDR3 residues: CASSRFERTQYF. CDR3 DNA: TGTGCCAGCAGTCGGTTCGAGAGGACGCAGTATTTT.

This clonotype was recorded at least ten times. V and J are TRBV11-2 and TRBJ1-2; no firm D call. Deletions cut 1 base from V and 8 bases from J, with 14 bases between. The CDR3 consists of 14 residues. Germline V gives CDR1 SGHAT, CDR2 FQNNGV. The CDR3 coding sequence is TGTGCCAGCAGCTTAGTACAAGACGGTGGAGGCTACACCTTC. It encodes CASSLVQDGGGYTF.

The sample holds a few counts of this clonotype. The chain combines TRBV27 with TRBJ2-1; D gene uncertain. Germline values: CDR1 MNHEY, CDR2 SMNVEV (reference sequence). V shed 5 bases and J shed 0 bases, with 14 bases lying between them. The CDR3 totals 16 residues. In DNA, the CDR3 is TGTGCCAGCAGTCCGCATAGGTTCCGCTCCTACAATGAGCAGTTCTTC. It encodes CASSPHRFRSYNEQFF.

CDR3 residues: CASSFTGSGVSNQPQHF. DNA of the CDR3: TGTGCCAGCAGTTTCACGGGTTCGGGGGTGAGCAATCAGCCCCAGCATTTT. This sequence joins TRBV12-3 or TRBV12-4 and TRBJ1-5, with D perhaps matching TRBD1 (5 bases). The CDR3 runs 17 residues. Trimming removed 3 bases from V and 1 base from J, with 16 bases in between.

The V gene is TRBV19, the J gene TRBJ2-1; 10 bases are shared with TRBD2. This CDR3 has 15 residues. Germline CDR1 is LNHDA and CDR2 is SQIVND (reference sequence). The J segment lost 4 bases and the V segment lost 6 bases, leaving 6 bases of the junction unmatched. This chain's CDR3 is CASSEVAGGYNEQFF. The CDR3, as DNA: TGTGCCAGTAGCGAGGTAGCGGGAGGTTACAATGAGCAGTTCTTC.

This clonotype has only a few counts. The chain joins TRBV12-5 to TRBJ2-7; a weak D match, TRBD2 (6 bases). The V gene's germline CDR1 is LGHNT and CDR2 FRNRAP. V was shortened by 4 bases and J by 6 bases, with 7 bases between the two germline ends. The CDR3 length is 11 residues. CDR3 residues: CASGWGLEQYV. The CDR3 coding sequence is TGTGCTAGTGGTTGGGGACTCGAGCAGTACGTC.

This chain links TRBV28 with TRBJ2-7; 7 bases align to TRBD1. V was clipped by 4 bases and J by 2 bases; unmatched bases: 8. The germline V gene has CDR1 MDHEN and CDR2 SYDVKM. This CDR3 region has 15 residues. In DNA, the CDR3 is TGTGCCAGCAGTTCCACAGGGGTAGGGGCCTACGAGCAGTACTTC. It codes for CASSSTGVGAYEQYF.

This chain links TRBV25-1 with TRBJ1-6, with D possibly being TRBD1 (5 bases). V was cut by 11 bases and J by 10 bases, with 18 bases left in between. Germline V gives CDR1 MGHDK, CDR2 SYGVNS. This CDR3 region has 13 residues. CDR3 sequence reads: CAAGQGQGSPLHF. The CDR3 nucleotides are TGTGCCGCAGGCCAAGGCCAGGGCTCACCCCTCCACTTT. Together with reference TRBV25-1 and TRBJ1-6, the CDR3 gives the full variable domain: EADIYQTPRYLVIGTGKKITLECSQTMGHDKMYWYQQDPGMELHLIHYSYGVNSTEKGDLSSESTVSRIRTEHFPLTLESARPSHTSQYLCAAGQGQGSPLHFGNGTRLTVT.

The chain carries TRBV4-1 and TRBJ2-7; 10 bases fit TRBD1. CDR1 MGHRA and CDR2 YSYEKL come from the germline V gene. V lost 6 bases and J lost 2; bases outside the gene matches: 7. CDR3 length: 15 amino acids. CDR3 residues: CASSAGQGTTYEQYF. CDR3 bases: TGCGCCAGCAGTGCGGGACAGGGGACTACCTACGAGCAGTACTTC.

V gene TRBV7-2 combines with J gene TRBJ2-7; possible D gene TRBD1, 5 bases. This CDR3 region has 14 residues. V was cut by 2 bases and J by 2 bases, with 10 bases left in between. The germline V gene encodes CDR1 SGHTA and CDR2 FQGNSA. Here the CDR3 reads CASSLLGHTYEQYV. The CDR3 DNA is TGTGCCAGCAGCTTACTCGGACACACCTACGAGCAGTACGTC.

This clonotype occurred a few times. The chain has TRBV28 and TRBJ1-3; a possible D gene is TRBD1 (6 bases). With 8 bases removed from V and 1 base from J, the gap between germline ends came to 9 bases. Germline CDR1 and CDR2: MDHEN and SYDVKM. The CDR3 totals 13 residues. The CDR3 bases are TGTGCCAGCCAACAGGGTTCTGGAAACACCATATATTTT. Protein sequence: CASQQGSGNTIYF.

This clonotype has a count of ten or more. The CDR3 is CASSRPLAGGFGSYNEQFF. In DNA form, the CDR3 reads TGTGCCAGCAGCCGACCACTAGCGGGAGGATTCGGTTCCTACAATGAGCAGTTCTTC. This chain joins TRBV7-2 and TRBJ2-1; TRBD2 matches 12 bases. Germline V CDR1 and CDR2: SGHTA, FQGNSA. This CDR3 is 19 amino acids long. Germline trimming cut 5 bases from V and 1 base from J; bases unmatched to any gene: 12.

The chain carries TRBV7-6 and TRBJ2-5; D tentatively reads TRBD1 or TRBD2 (5 bases each). Per the germline V gene, CDR1 is SGHVS and CDR2 is FNYEAQ. Deletions cut 1 base from V and 4 bases from J, with 16 bases between. The CDR3 covers 16 residues. The CDR3 is CASSLVPGTLGETQYF. For the CDR3, the DNA is TGTGCCAGCAGCTTAGTTCCAGGGACCCTGGGAGAGACCCAGTACTTC.

The rearrangement joins TRBV12-3 or TRBV12-4 to TRBJ2-1; D uncertain. V shed 6 bases and J shed 7 bases, with 13 bases lying between them. The CDR3 is 13 amino acids. CDR3 amino acids: CASRLGGLNEQFF. DNA for the CDR3: TGTGCCAGCAGGCTGGGCGGCTTAAATGAGCAGTTCTTC.

The table lists this clonotype with many counts. The chain links TRBV12-3 or TRBV12-4 to TRBJ1-1; D gene uncertain. This CDR3 spans 13 amino acids. Trimming stripped 2 bases from V and 1 base from J, with 5 bases between. The CDR3 is CASSLRENTEAFF. The DNA of the CDR3 is TGTGCCAGCAGTTTAAGGGAGAACACTGAAGCTTTCTTT.

Remarks on this clonotype: One end of the junction fails to match germline, which may point to a read error. This sequence joins TRBV6-2 or TRBV6-3 and TRBJ1-1; no reliable D call. This CDR3 region has 15 residues. Germline loops: CDR1 MNHEY, CDR2 SVGEGT. The CDR3 DNA is TGTGCCAACAGTCATCCCGTTGGGCTTGGCACTGAAGCTTTCTTT. The encoded protein is CANSHPVGLGTEAFF.